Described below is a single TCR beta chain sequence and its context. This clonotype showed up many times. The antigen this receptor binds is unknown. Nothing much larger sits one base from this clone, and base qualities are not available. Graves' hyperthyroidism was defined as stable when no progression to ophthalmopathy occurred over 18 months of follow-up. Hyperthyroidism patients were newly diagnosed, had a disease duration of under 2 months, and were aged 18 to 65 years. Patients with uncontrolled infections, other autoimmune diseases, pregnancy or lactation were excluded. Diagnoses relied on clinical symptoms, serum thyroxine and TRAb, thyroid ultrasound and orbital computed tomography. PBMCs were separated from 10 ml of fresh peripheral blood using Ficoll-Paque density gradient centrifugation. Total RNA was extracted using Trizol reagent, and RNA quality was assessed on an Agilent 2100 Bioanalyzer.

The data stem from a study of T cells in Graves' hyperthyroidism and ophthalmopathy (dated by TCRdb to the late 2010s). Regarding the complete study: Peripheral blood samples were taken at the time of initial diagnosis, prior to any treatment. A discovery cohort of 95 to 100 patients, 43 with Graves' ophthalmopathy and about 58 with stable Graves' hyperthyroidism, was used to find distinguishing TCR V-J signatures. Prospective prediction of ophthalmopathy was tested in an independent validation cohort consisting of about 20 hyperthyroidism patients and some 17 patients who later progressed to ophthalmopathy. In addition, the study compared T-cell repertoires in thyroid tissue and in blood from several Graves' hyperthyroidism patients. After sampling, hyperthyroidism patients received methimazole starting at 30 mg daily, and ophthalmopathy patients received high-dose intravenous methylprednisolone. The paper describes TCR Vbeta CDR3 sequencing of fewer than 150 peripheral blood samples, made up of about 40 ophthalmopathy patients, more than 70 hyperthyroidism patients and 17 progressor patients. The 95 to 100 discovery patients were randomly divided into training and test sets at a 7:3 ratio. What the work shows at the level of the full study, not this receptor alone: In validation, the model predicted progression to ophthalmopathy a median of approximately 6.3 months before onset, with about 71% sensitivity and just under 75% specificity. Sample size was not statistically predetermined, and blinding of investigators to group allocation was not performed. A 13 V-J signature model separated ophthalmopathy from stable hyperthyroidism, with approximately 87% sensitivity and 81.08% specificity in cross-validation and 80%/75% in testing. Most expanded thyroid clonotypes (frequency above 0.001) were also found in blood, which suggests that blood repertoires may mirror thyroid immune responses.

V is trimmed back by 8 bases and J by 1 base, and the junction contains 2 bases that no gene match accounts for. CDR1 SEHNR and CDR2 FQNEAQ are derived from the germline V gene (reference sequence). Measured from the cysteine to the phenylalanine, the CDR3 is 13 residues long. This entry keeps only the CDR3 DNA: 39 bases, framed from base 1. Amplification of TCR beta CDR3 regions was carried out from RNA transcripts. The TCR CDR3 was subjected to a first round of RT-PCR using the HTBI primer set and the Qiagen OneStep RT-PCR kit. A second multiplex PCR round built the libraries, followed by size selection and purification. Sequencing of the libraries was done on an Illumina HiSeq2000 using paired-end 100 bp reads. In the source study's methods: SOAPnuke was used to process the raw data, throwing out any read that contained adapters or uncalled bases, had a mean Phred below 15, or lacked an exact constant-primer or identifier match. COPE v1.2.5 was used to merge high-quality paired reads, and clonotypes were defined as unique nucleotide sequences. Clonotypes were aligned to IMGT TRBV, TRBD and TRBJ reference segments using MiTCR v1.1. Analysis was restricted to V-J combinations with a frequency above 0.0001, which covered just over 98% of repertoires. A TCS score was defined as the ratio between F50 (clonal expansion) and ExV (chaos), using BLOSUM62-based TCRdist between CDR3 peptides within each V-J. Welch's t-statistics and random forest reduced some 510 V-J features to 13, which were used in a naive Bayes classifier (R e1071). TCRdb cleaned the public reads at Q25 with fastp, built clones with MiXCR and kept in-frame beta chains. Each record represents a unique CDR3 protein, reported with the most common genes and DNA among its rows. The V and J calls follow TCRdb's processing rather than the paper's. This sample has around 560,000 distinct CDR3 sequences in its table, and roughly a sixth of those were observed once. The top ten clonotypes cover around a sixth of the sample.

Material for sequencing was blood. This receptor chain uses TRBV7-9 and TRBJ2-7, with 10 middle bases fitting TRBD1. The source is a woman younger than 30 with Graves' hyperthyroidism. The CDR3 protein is CASEGQGSYEQYF. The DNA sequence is TGTGCCAGCGAGGGACAGGGGTCCTACGAGCAGTACTTC.